Below, 23 T cell receptor beta chains from the same sample are listed, as sequenced in a study of T cells in Graves' hyperthyroidism and ophthalmopathy. RNA transcripts gave rise to amplified TCR beta CDR3 regions. A set of HTBI primers served as the primers for a first-round RT-PCR of the TCR CDR3. TCRdb redid the calling of the multiplex PCR reads with MiXCR, one entry per CDR3 protein. The sample includes some 490,000 distinct CDR3 sequences, 22% seen only once; the top ten take about 49%. The material sequenced was blood. These receptors were obtained from a woman in her seventies with Graves' ophthalmopathy.

This clonotype was observed many times. V is TRBV6-2 or TRBV6-3 and J is TRBJ2-1, with D possibly being TRBD2 (6 bases). This CDR3 region has 15 residues. Trimming shortened V by 6 bases and J by 1 base, and 13 bases separated the two germline ends. CDR1 is MNHEY, CDR2 SVGEGT, per germline. CDR3 residues: CASSRDSPSYNEQFF. CDR3 DNA sequence: TGTGCCAGCAGCCGGGACTCCCCATCCTACAATGAGCAGTTCTTC.

This chain connects TRBV6-1 to TRBJ2-7; possibly TRBD2 for D (5 bases). In germline, CDR1 is MNHNS, CDR2 SASEGT. The CDR3 spans 15 residues. V dropped 8 bases and J dropped 5 bases, with 22 bases sitting between them. The CDR3 DNA reads TGTGCCAGCTCCCTAGTCGGACTCCCCCTGAACGAGCAGTACTTC. Protein sequence: CASSLVGLPLNEQYF.

This clonotype was recorded at least ten times. In DNA, the CDR3 is TGTGCCAGCAGCCGGGGACTAGCGGGAGGAGAGGATGAGCAGTTCTTC. It specifies CASSRGLAGGEDEQFF. This chain uses TRBV2 with TRBJ2-1; 15 nucleotides align to TRBD2. V dropped 6 bases and J dropped 8; count of bases not matched to a gene: 8. Germline CDR1 reads SNHLY; CDR2 reads FYNNEI. CDR3 length: 16 amino acids.

In this sample, this clonotype turned up a few times. This rearrangement joins TRBV20-1 to TRBJ2-7, with unresolved D. Germline CDR1 DFQATT, CDR2 SNEGSKA (reference sequence). The germline V and J ends were trimmed by 1 base and 3 bases, with 10 bases remaining between them. This CDR3 spans 13 amino acids. In DNA form, the CDR3 reads TGCAGTGCTAGAGGTGGCAGTGGCTACGAGCAGTACTTC. It specifies CSARGGSGYEQYF.

There are a few counts of this clonotype. V gene TRBV11-2 combines with J gene TRBJ2-7; D remains unclear. CDR1 is SGHAT and CDR2 is FQNNGV in the germline V gene. Trimming removed 6 bases at V and 2 bases at J, with 8 bases between. The CDR3 sequence is 12 residues long. CDR3 nucleotide sequence: TGTGCCAGCAGTCCGATTCCCTACGAGCAGTACTTC. Protein: CASSPIPYEQYF. Variable domain in full (rest from reference TRBV11-2 and TRBJ2-7): EAGVAQSPRYKIIEKRQSVAFWCNPISGHATLYWYQQILGQGPKLLIQFQNNGVVDDSQLPKDRFSAERLKGVDSTLKIQPAKLEDSAVYLCASSPIPYEQYFGPGTRLTVT.

The sample holds many counts of this clonotype. The CDR3 sequence is CASSEAPGTGNFGANVLTF. The CDR3 DNA reads TGTGCCAGCAGTGAAGCGCCCGGGACAGGGAATTTCGGGGCCAACGTCCTGACTTTC. The rearrangement uses TRBV2 and TRBJ2-6; 9 positions agree with TRBD1. The CDR3 spans 19 residues. Unmatched junction bases numbered 10, after V lost 0 bases and J lost 4 bases. Per germline, CDR1 SNHLY and CDR2 FYNNEI.

This clonotype has a handful of counts. This chain links TRBV19 with TRBJ1-5; 9 bases match TRBD1. The CDR3 spans 16 residues. The junction had 5 bases not matched to a gene; V was cut back by 4 bases and J by 1 base. CDR1 and CDR2 from the germline V gene are LNHDA and SQIVND (reference sequence). Here the CDR3 DNA reads TGTGCCAGTAGTACTAAGACAGGGGGAAGCAATCAGCCCCAGCATTTT. Its translation is CASSTKTGGSNQPQHF. The entire variable domain, with the rest obtained from reference TRBV19 and TRBJ1-5, is as follows: DGGITQSPKYLFRKEGQNVTLSCEQNLNHDAMYWYRQDPGQGLRLIYYSQIVNDFQKGDIAEGYSVSREKKESFPLTVTSAQKNPTAFYLCASSTKTGGSNQPQHFGDGTRLSIL.

At least ten counts were recorded for this clonotype. The chain uses TRBV12-3 or TRBV12-4 and TRBJ2-6; D perhaps matches TRBD1 (6 bases). The CDR3 is 14 amino acids. Trimming removed 6 bases from V and 3 bases from J, with 9 bases in between. CDR3 DNA: TGTGCCAGCAGACAGGGTATTGGGGCCAACGTCCTGACTTTC. Its translation is CASRQGIGANVLTF.

This clonotype was seen more than once but under ten times. The chain is built from TRBV20-1 and TRBJ2-3, with D perhaps TRBD2 (6 bases). The CDR3 is 14 amino acids. The germline V gene encodes CDR1 DFQATT and CDR2 SNEGSKA (reference sequence). Between the trimmed V and J ends, which lost 2 bases and 2 bases, there was a span of 11 bases. In DNA, the CDR3 is TGCAGTGCTAGACCGGGAGTTCCCACAGATACGCAGTATTTT. Amino acid sequence: CSARPGVPTDTQYF.

The chain combines TRBV15 with TRBJ1-1; no clear D. V was trimmed by 4 bases and J by 1 base, leaving 7 bases between them. The CDR3 contains 13 residues. The V gene's germline CDR1 is LNHNV and CDR2 YYDKDF (reference sequence). The CDR3, as DNA: TGTGCCACCAGCACAGGTTGGAACACTGAAGCTTTCTTT. It is translated as CATSTGWNTEAFF.

This clonotype has just a few counts. The chain employs TRBV12-5 and TRBJ2-1, with a weak D call TRBD1 (5 bases). Germline V gene sequence: CDR1 LGHNT, CDR2 FRNRAP. Trimming removed 1 base at V and 8 bases at J, with 15 bases between. This CDR3 contains 15 residues. For the CDR3, the DNA is TGTGCTAGTGGTTTGGGACAGTTGGACGGCGATGAGCAGTTCTTC. It translates to CASGLGQLDGDEQFF.

This clonotype was seen only a few times. The genes are TRBV20-1 and TRBJ2-3; 7 nucleotides align to TRBD2. The J segment lost 8 bases and the V segment lost 0 bases, leaving 2 bases of the junction unmatched. This CDR3 spans 12 amino acids. Germline lookup yields CDR1 DFQATT and CDR2 SNEGSKA (reference sequence). The CDR3 protein is CSARESGGTQYF. CDR3 DNA sequence: TGCAGTGCTAGAGAATCGGGAGGTACGCAGTATTTT.

This clonotype was detected only a few times. Germline and junction disagree at one end, which may indicate a read error. The chain links TRBV5-6 to TRBJ2-5; D gene uncertain. The length of the CDR3 is 13 residues. Germline-derived CDR1 and CDR2 are SGHDT and YYEEEE. The CDR3 reads CASSLVSQQTQYF. The CDR3 DNA follows: TGTGCCAGCAGCTTGGTCTCCCAACAGACCCAGTACTTC.

This clonotype has a handful of counts. V and J are TRBV19 and TRBJ2-2; weak D call: TRBD1 (6 bases). This CDR3 has 14 residues. The V and J ends lost 4 bases and 7 bases respectively, with 13 bases between them. The germline gives CDR1 LNHDA, CDR2 SQIVND (reference sequence). CDR3 sequence (DNA): TGTGCCAGTAGTAGGGACACCTCAGGCGGGGAGCTGTTTTTT. Protein product: CASSRDTSGGELFF.

This clonotype has only a few counts. The chain is built from TRBV30 and TRBJ1-1, with a possible D match to TRBD1 (6 bases). This CDR3 region has 13 residues. Trimming left V 0 bases short and J 5 bases short, with 10 bases between. Germline CDR1 GTSNPN, CDR2 SVGIG (reference sequence). CDR3 loop: CAWSVTGWTEAFF. The CDR3 nucleotides are TGTGCCTGGAGTGTCACAGGGTGGACTGAAGCTTTCTTT. The full variable domain, rest sourced from reference TRBV30 and TRBJ1-1, is SQTIHQWPATLVQPVGSPLSLECTVEGTSNPNLYWYRQAAGRGLQLLFYSVGIGQISSEVPQNLSASRPQDRQFILSSKKLLLSDSGFYLCAWSVTGWTEAFFGQGTRLTVV.

This clonotype appeared a few times. The V and J genes are TRBV24-1 and TRBJ2-7; the match to TRBD1 covers 7 bases. This CDR3 comprises 19 residues. Germline CDR1 KGHDR, CDR2 SFDVKD. After removal of 3 bases from V and 1 base from J, the junction contained 17 bases not matched to a gene. The CDR3 DNA follows: TGTGCCACCAGTGATGCTTCTCCCCGATGGACAGGACTGTCCTACGAGCAGTACTTC. Its protein is CATSDASPRWTGLSYEQYF.

The table lists this clonotype with a few counts. The chain employs TRBV19 and TRBJ2-7, with TRBD1 identical over 7 bases. The CDR3 totals 15 residues. V lost 6 bases, J lost 0 bases, and 8 bases stayed unmatched. Germline V CDR1 and CDR2: LNHDA, SQIVND (reference sequence). CDR3 amino acids: CASSTGTANSYEQYF. The CDR3 DNA reads TGTGCCAGTAGCACCGGGACAGCGAACTCCTACGAGCAGTACTTC.

The sample holds many counts of this clonotype. This chain connects TRBV7-2 to TRBJ1-1; possible D gene TRBD1, 5 bases. V lost 5 bases and J 5 bases, leaving 15 bases between the germline ends. This CDR3 is 14 amino acids long. Germline V gives CDR1 SGHTA, CDR2 FQGNSA. CDR3 nucleotide sequence: TGTGCCAGCAGCGTACGAAACGGGGGTACTGAAGCTTTCTTT. Translated: CASSVRNGGTEAFF.

This clonotype has a count of ten or more. The chain combines TRBV30 with TRBJ2-5; D not resolved. CDR3 length: 13 amino acids. Germline loops: CDR1 GTSNPN, CDR2 SVGIG (reference sequence). V was trimmed by 0 bases and J by 2 bases, leaving 7 bases between them. As DNA, the CDR3 is TGTGCCTGGAGTGTGGCAACTCAAGAGACCCAGTACTTC. Translated: CAWSVATQETQYF. Looking up the rest from reference TRBV30 and TRBJ2-5 gives the full variable domain: SQTIHQWPATLVQPVGSPLSLECTVEGTSNPNLYWYRQAAGRGLQLLFYSVGIGQISSEVPQNLSASRPQDRQFILSSKKLLLSDSGFYLCAWSVATQETQYFGPGTRLLVL.

Regarding this clonotype: Given a much more abundant clone one base away, this may be a read error. The rearrangement links TRBV6-1 to TRBJ1-3; D is unresolved. The germline gives CDR1 MNHNS, CDR2 SASEGT. V was trimmed by 6 bases and J by 4 bases, leaving 7 bases between them. CDR3 length: 12 residues. In nucleotides, the CDR3 is TGTGCCAGCAGCCGCCCCGGAAACACCATATATTTT. Encoded protein: CASSRPGNTIYF.

The DNA for the CDR3 is TGTGCCAGCAGCTTAGTAATGACGGGACCAGATACGCAGTATTTT. Encoded protein: CASSLVMTGPDTQYF. The genes are TRBV13 and TRBJ2-3; TRBD1 or TRBD2 may be the D gene (5 bases each). V gave up 1 base and J gave up 4 bases, with 12 bases separating them. This CDR3 spans 15 amino acids. Germline CDR1 is PRHDT and CDR2 is FYEKMQ (reference sequence).

V and J are TRBV7-2 and TRBJ2-1, with 11 bases identical to TRBD2. CDR3 length: 16 residues. The germline CDR1 and CDR2 sequences are SGHTA and FQGNSA. Trimming at V came to 4 bases and at J to 5 bases, leaving 7 bases not matched to a gene. The CDR3 sequence: CASSSLAGGPHNEQFF. For the CDR3, the DNA is TGTGCCAGCAGCTCCTTAGCGGGAGGGCCACACAATGAGCAGTTCTTC.

The gene calls are TRBV6-1 and TRBJ2-3; TRBD2 matches 11 bases. CDR3 length: 15 amino acids. V shed 6 bases and J 7 bases; nucleotides not matched to a gene: 9. Per germline, CDR1 MNHNS and CDR2 SASEGT. CDR3 DNA: TGTGCCAGCAGAACTACTAGCGGGGGAACCTATACGCAGTATTTT. Protein sequence: CASRTTSGGTYTQYF.